Presented here are 19 T cell receptor beta chains from one specimen sequenced in a study of blood T cell repertoires in COVID-19 (dated by TCRdb to 2019 to 2021). Receptor libraries were prepared by the immunoSEQ multiplex PCR assay. TCRdb took this table from immuneACCESS and kept in-frame rearrangements with V and J called. Such tables lack part of the clones; where checked against another copy, unresolved V genes explain under half of the gap, and the rest is unexplained. This sample holds under 350,000 clones; 85% were observed only once. Of the sample, roughly 13% falls within the top ten clones. The sequenced sample was peripheral blood. Receptor source: a human donor in a cohort sampled during active COVID-19.

The CDR3 loop reads CASSPMGRGRTEAFF. CDR3 DNA sequence: TGTGCCAGCAGCCCAATGGGGAGGGGGAGGACTGAAGCTTTCTTT. V and J are TRBV27 and TRBJ1-1, with D maybe TRBD1 (6 bases). V shed 6 bases and J shed 5 bases, with 19 bases lying between them. Looked up from germline, CDR1 is MNHEY and CDR2 is SMNVEV (reference sequence). The CDR3 is 15 residues long.

This chain joins TRBV9 and TRBJ2-1, with D possibly being TRBD2 (6 bases). Germline V gene data show CDR1 as SGDLS and CDR2 as YYNGEE. This CDR3 has 15 amino acids. The V and J ends lost 4 bases and 4 bases respectively, with 15 bases between them. CDR3 DNA: TGTGCCAGCAGCTCCCCTAGCGTACCATACAATGAGCAGTTCTTC. This encodes CASSSPSVPYNEQFF.

The chain employs TRBV6-1 and TRBJ1-1, with D unclear. Trimming cost V 2 bases and J 4 bases, with 8 bases left between them. There are 13 residues in the CDR3. The V gene's germline CDR1 is MNHNS and CDR2 SASEGT. CDR3 coding DNA: TGTGCCAGCAGTGAATGGGAGCGCACTGAAGCTTTCTTT. This gives the protein CASSEWERTEAFF.

The rearrangement joins TRBV30 to TRBJ2-3; D call uncertain. V lost 3 bases, J lost 0 bases, and 13 bases lay in between. The CDR3 sequence is 15 residues long. The V gene's germline CDR1 is GTSNPN and CDR2 SVGIG (reference sequence). CDR3 nucleotide sequence: TGTGCCTGGAGGAAATTGAGTACTAGCACAGATACGCAGTATTTT. This codes for CAWRKLSTSTDTQYF.

V is TRBV3-1 (or the pseudogene TRBV3-2) and J is TRBJ1-1; no definite D call. The V end lost 9 bases, the J end lost 1 base, and 6 bases lay between the germline ends. CDR3 length equals 11 residues. The germline V gene encodes CDR1 LGHDT and CDR2 YNNKEL (reference sequence). The chain's CDR3 is CASQQNTEAFF. The DNA of the CDR3 is TGTGCCAGTCAACAGAACACTGAAGCTTTCTTT.

The rearrangement joins TRBV4-1 to TRBJ1-6, with 9 bases fitting TRBD1. V lost 2 bases, J lost 10 bases, and 9 bases stayed unmatched. The length of the CDR3 is 16 residues. Germline V lookup: CDR1 MGHRA, CDR2 YSYEKL. The CDR3 loop is CASSQSPGQGVSPLHF. The CDR3 bases are TGCGCCAGCAGCCAATCGCCGGGACAGGGTGTATCACCCCTCCACTTT.

The rearrangement joins TRBV24-1 to TRBJ2-3; the D gene is possibly TRBD2 (5 bases). Germline assignment: CDR1 KGHDR and CDR2 SFDVKD. This CDR3 is 15 amino acids long. V lost 6 bases to trimming and J lost 3 bases, with 15 bases between them. CDR3 in amino acids: CATSPSLGSTDTQYF. The DNA of the CDR3 is TGTGCCACCAGTCCCTCCCTGGGGAGTACAGATACGCAGTATTTT.

The CDR3 coding sequence is TGTGCCAGCAGCCAAGATCTGAGCTCTGGAAACACCATATATTTT. Translated: CASSQDLSSGNTIYF. This chain joins TRBV3-1 (or the pseudogene TRBV3-2) and TRBJ1-3; D is undetermined. Germline-derived CDR1 and CDR2 are LGHDT and YNNKEL (reference sequence). With 0 bases removed from V and 0 bases from J, the gap between germline ends came to 6 bases. This CDR3 region has 15 residues.

This chain joins TRBV7-2 and TRBJ2-7; D gene ambiguous. There are 16 residues in the CDR3. The V gene's germline CDR1 is SGHTA and CDR2 FQGNSA. The germline V and J ends were trimmed by 1 base and 3 bases, with 16 bases remaining between them. The CDR3 loop reads CASSLGSTGPYYEQYF. The DNA for the CDR3 is TGTGCCAGCAGCTTAGGATCAACTGGGCCTTACTACGAGCAGTACTTC.

This chain uses TRBV6-6 with TRBJ2-2, with a tentative D call TRBD2 (5 bases). The CDR3 has 14 amino acids. V lost 0 bases and J lost 7, with 9 bases in between. The germline gives CDR1 MNHNY, CDR2 SVGAGI (reference sequence). Here the CDR3 DNA reads TGTGCCAGCAGTTACTCTCGGGGTAACGGGGAGCTGTTTTTT. This translates into CASSYSRGNGELFF.

The chain has TRBV5-1 and TRBJ2-6; a weak D match, TRBD1 (6 bases). Germline loops: CDR1 SGHRS, CDR2 YFSETQ. This CDR3 is built from 16 residues. With 2 bases removed from V and 2 bases from J, the gap between germline ends came to 11 bases. CDR3 protein: CASSFTGNPGANVLTF. The DNA for the CDR3 is TGCGCCAGCAGCTTTACAGGGAATCCTGGGGCCAACGTCCTGACTTTC.

V usage is TRBV15 and J usage is TRBJ2-5, with 13 bases fitting TRBD2. From germline, CDR1 is LNHNV and CDR2 YYDKDF (reference sequence). V was pared by 0 bases and J by 3 bases, with 1 base of the junction left unmatched. This CDR3 is built from 16 residues. The CDR3 region is CATSRETSGRKETQYF. CDR3 sequence (DNA): TGTGCCACCAGCAGAGAGACTAGCGGGAGGAAAGAGACCCAGTACTTC.

The V gene is TRBV28, the J gene TRBJ2-2; D perhaps matches TRBD1 (6 bases). V gave up 1 base and J gave up 6 bases, with 9 bases separating them. The V gene's germline CDR1 is MDHEN and CDR2 SYDVKM. This CDR3 is built from 14 residues. The CDR3 coding sequence is TGTGCCAGCAGTTTATTACAGGGCGCCGGGGAGCTGTTTTTT. It yields the protein CASSLLQGAGELFF.

The chain is built from TRBV28 and TRBJ2-3; 7 nucleotides line up with TRBD2. Germline assignment: CDR1 MDHEN and CDR2 SYDVKM. This CDR3 has 14 residues. Trimming took 5 bases from V and 0 from J; bases not matched to a gene: 2. CDR3 in DNA: TGTGCCAGCAGTCTAGCGGTCAGCACAGATACGCAGTATTTT. It codes for CASSLAVSTDTQYF.

The rearrangement uses TRBV18 and TRBJ2-3; the match to TRBD2 covers 11 bases. CDR3 length: 16 residues. The V gene end was trimmed by 3 bases and the J gene end by 6 bases; junction bases not matched to a gene: 8. The germline V gene has CDR1 KGHSH and CDR2 LQKENI. The CDR3 loop is CASSPSGRAVGDTQYF. Here the CDR3 DNA reads TGTGCCAGCTCACCTAGCGGGAGGGCCGTGGGTGATACGCAGTATTTT.

The J gene is TRBJ1-6, the V gene TRBV18; tentative D call: TRBD1 (6 bases). Germline V gives CDR1 KGHSH, CDR2 LQKENI. Trimming shortened V by 2 bases and J by 2 bases, and 7 bases separated the two germline ends. CDR3 size: 15 residues. The CDR3 loop is CASSPGQTYNSPLHF. For the CDR3, the DNA is TGTGCCAGCTCACCAGGACAGACCTATAATTCACCCCTCCACTTT.

The chain links TRBV7-2 to TRBJ2-4, with TRBD2 matching over 7 bases. Per germline, CDR1 SGHTA and CDR2 FQGNSA. Unmatched junction bases numbered 17, after V lost 0 bases and J lost 0 bases. The CDR3 is 21 residues long. The CDR3 nucleotides are TGTGCCAGCAGCTTAGCCCCGGGGGGATCTCTTTCTCGTCTAGCCAAAAACATTCAGTACTTC. This gives the protein CASSLAPGGSLSRLAKNIQYF.

V usage is TRBV6-1 and J usage is TRBJ1-2; weak D call: TRBD1 (5 bases). Trimming stripped 3 bases from V and 8 bases from J, with 16 bases between. The CDR3 is 14 amino acids. Per germline, CDR1 MNHNS and CDR2 SASEGT. The CDR3 coding sequence is TGTGCCAGCAGTGAGATACAGGCGGTAGGAGGCTACACCTTC. Protein product: CASSEIQAVGGYTF.

The rearrangement joins TRBV13 to TRBJ2-5; D not certain. Germline CDR1 and CDR2: PRHDT and FYEKMQ (reference sequence). The CDR3 consists of 13 residues. Between the trimmed V and J ends, which lost 4 bases and 4 bases, there was a span of 10 bases. The DNA for the CDR3 is TGTGCCAGCAGCTCGACTCCCAGAGAGACCCAGTACTTC. It specifies CASSSTPRETQYF. Full variable domain (remainder filled in from reference TRBV13 and TRBJ2-5): AAGVIQSPRHLIKEKRETATLKCYPIPRHDTVYWYQQGPGQDPQFLISFYEKMQSDKGSIPDRFSAQQFSDYHSELNMSSLELGDSALYFCASSSTPRETQYFGPGTRLLVL.